This is a list of T cell receptor beta chains from one sample in a study of T-cell reconstitution after alpha-beta-depleted transplantation in children. TCRdb re-derived calls from the PCR reads in MiXCR, one entry per CDR3 protein. The sample shows approximately 630,000 distinct CDR3 sequences, approximately 14% of them seen only once. Sequencing used PBMCs, obtained before TCRalphabeta/CD19-depleted stem cell transplant. The source is a girl aged 2 to 9 with congenital amegakaryocytic thrombocytopenia, due to receive a stem cell transplant. Each CDR3 is given with its conserved first and last residue. The D gene is left open where the match is weak. Not every row has a clone size; where given, it reads once, few, many or a size class.

j_gene	v_gene	d_gene	abundance	CDR3aa	CDR3nt
TRBJ2-1	TRBV6-2/TRBV6-3	-	-	CALGAASSYNEQFF	TGTGCCCTTGGGGCGGCAAGCTCCTACAATGAGCAGTTCTTC
TRBJ2-7	TRBV4-1	-	many	CASSPNRREQYF	TGCGCCAGCAGCCCAAATAGGAGGGAGCAGTACTTC
TRBJ2-5	TRBV29-1	-	few	CSVEDVAQSGTQYF	TGCAGCGTTGAAGATGTAGCGCAATCAGGGACCCAGTACTTC
TRBJ1-4	TRBV20-1	-	many	CSTTGTNEKLFF	TGCAGTACTACAGGAACTAATGAAAAACTGTTTTTT
TRBJ2-7	TRBV27	-	-	CASSPLGDKDYEQYF	TGTGCCAGCAGTCCATTGGGGGATAAGGACTACGAGCAGTACTTC
TRBJ2-3	TRBV5-5	-	-	CASSLVSFGSTDTQYF	TGTGCCAGCAGCTTGGTTAGCTTTGGGTCCACAGATACGCAGTATTTT
TRBJ1-2	TRBV5-5	-	many	CASSLPGSYGYTF	TGTGCCAGCAGCTTGCCGGGTTCCTATGGCTACACCTTC
TRBJ1-1	TRBV12-3/TRBV12-4	TRBD1	-	CASRLDREPRNTEAFF	TGTGCCAGCAGACTTGACAGGGAACCTCGGAACACTGAAGCTTTCTTT
TRBJ2-1	TRBV10-3	TRBD2	many	CAISGGRLDEQFF	TGTGCCATCAGTGGCGGGAGGCTAGATGAGCAGTTCTTC
TRBJ2-1	TRBV20-1	-	many	CSARWNEQFF	TGCAGTGCTAGGTGGAATGAGCAGTTCTTC
TRBJ2-1	TRBV7-8	-	few	CASSLGRQEIYNEQFF	TGTGCCAGCAGCTTAGGGCGGCAGGAGATTTACAATGAGCAGTTCTTC
TRBJ1-1	TRBV5-1	TRBD1	many	CASSPGDSEAFF	TGCGCCAGCAGCCCCGGGGACAGTGAAGCTTTCTTT
TRBJ2-1	TRBV28	-	many	CASSPVLGQDNYNEQFF	TGTGCCAGCAGTCCCGTCCTGGGTCAGGACAACTACAATGAGCAGTTCTTC
TRBJ2-7	TRBV5-1	-	many	CASSLVGNYEQYF	TGCGCCAGCAGCTTGGTTGGAAATTACGAGCAGTACTTC
TRBJ1-6	TRBV5-1	-	-	CASSLRGGSEGDSPLHF	TGCGCCAGCAGCTTAAGGGGGGGCTCAGAAGGAGATTCACCCCTCCACTTT
TRBJ2-7	TRBV7-6	TRBD1	many	CASSLGTGRGSYEQYF	TGTGCCAGCAGCTTAGGGACAGGTCGCGGATCCTACGAGCAGTACTTC
TRBJ1-2	TRBV5-1	-	-	CASSSGDGYGYTF	TGCGCCAGCAGCTCCGGGGACGGCTATGGCTACACCTTC
TRBJ2-3	TRBV11-2	-	-	CASSFLRGRATDTQYF	TGTGCCAGCAGCTTTTTAAGAGGGAGAGCGACAGATACGCAGTATTTT
TRBJ2-3	TRBV27	TRBD2	few	CASSFALAGGPLRDTQYF	TGTGCCAGCAGTTTTGCACTAGCGGGAGGGCCGCTTAGGGATACGCAGTATTTT
TRBJ1-1	TRBV3-1	-	-	CASSQGVFELMNTEAFF	TGTGCCAGCAGCCAAGGAGTCTTCGAACTCATGAACACTGAAGCTTTCTTT
TRBJ1-5	TRBV12-3/TRBV12-4	-	once	CASSGIGNQPQHF	TGTGCCAGCAGTGGGATAGGCAATCAGCCCCAGCATTTT
TRBJ2-3	TRBV12-3/TRBV12-4	TRBD2	few	CASSIRLAGVGTDTQYF	TGTGCCAGCAGTATTCGACTAGCGGGAGTAGGGACAGATACGCAGTATTTT
TRBJ2-1	TRBV7-9	TRBD2	many	CASSSAGGRDEQFF	TGTGCCAGCAGCTCAGCGGGAGGTAGGGATGAGCAGTTCTTC
TRBJ2-4	TRBV28	-	many	CASRDYANIQYF	TGTGCCAGCCGGGATTATGCAAACATTCAGTACTTC
TRBJ2-7	TRBV4-1	TRBD1	-	CASSPRDRGTYEQYF	TGCGCCAGCAGCCCCCGGGACAGGGGGACCTACGAGCAGTACTTC
TRBJ2-3	TRBV5-1	-	many	CASSPATQSTDTQYF	TGCGCCAGCAGCCCAGCGACCCAAAGCACAGATACGCAGTATTTT
TRBJ2-3	TRBV24-1	TRBD1	few	CATSDPSGQGTDTQYF	TGTGCCACCAGTGATCCTTCCGGACAGGGGACAGATACGCAGTATTTT
TRBJ2-7	TRBV20-1	TRBD2	many	CSAIWTSDKRGTYEQYF	TGCAGTGCTATCTGGACTAGCGATAAAAGGGGAACTTACGAGCAGTACTTC
TRBJ2-1	TRBV7-7	TRBD2	many	CASSLEVLAGRYNEQFF	TGTGCCAGCAGCTTAGAAGTCCTAGCGGGAAGATACAATGAGCAGTTCTTC
TRBJ2-2	TRBV7-6	TRBD2	many	CASSLESGGTGELFF	TGTGCCAGCAGCTTAGAGAGCGGGGGCACCGGGGAGCTGTTTTTT
TRBJ2-3	TRBV29-1	-	few	CSGTSTDTQYF	TGCAGTGGAACTAGCACAGATACGCAGTATTTT
TRBJ1-1	TRBV5-1	-	-	CASSLLRESTEAFF	TGCGCCAGCAGCTTGTTACGGGAGAGCACTGAAGCTTTCTTT
TRBJ1-6	TRBV20-1	-	many	CSASVIGSSDSPLHF	TGCAGTGCTTCGGTCATCGGGAGCTCAGATTCACCCCTCCACTTT
TRBJ1-6	TRBV5-5	-	many	CASSSLPEGVFLHF	TGTGCCAGCAGCTCCTTACCCGAGGGAGTCTTCCTCCACTTT
TRBJ1-2	TRBV29-1	-	many	CSVEEGFPYGYTF	TGCAGCGTTGAGGAGGGATTCCCCTATGGCTACACCTTC
TRBJ2-3	TRBV20-1	TRBD2	many	CSAPTASGRDDTQYF	TGCAGTGCCCCGACGGCTAGCGGGAGGGATGATACGCAGTATTTT
TRBJ2-2	TRBV12-3/TRBV12-4	-	many	CASSFGGAYTGELFF	TGTGCCAGCAGTTTTGGGGGAGCATACACCGGGGAGCTGTTTTTT
TRBJ1-1	TRBV20-1	-	many	CSARDGGASSSTEAFF	TGCAGTGCTAGAGATGGGGGGGCCTCGTCTAGCACTGAAGCTTTCTTT
TRBJ2-3	TRBV10-3	-	many	CAIRGASGNTDTQYF	TGTGCCATCAGGGGGGCTAGCGGAAACACAGATACGCAGTATTTT
TRBJ2-7	TRBV30	-	-	CAWSVLAPRGSYEQYF	TGTGCCTGGAGTGTACTCGCCCCCCGGGGGTCCTACGAGCAGTACTTC
TRBJ1-3	TRBV5-1	-	few	CASSHEHGGPRGNTIYF	TGCGCCAGCAGCCATGAGCACGGGGGCCCCCGTGGAAACACCATATATTTT
TRBJ1-5	TRBV19	TRBD1	few	CASSLRGISNQPQHF	TGTGCCAGTAGTCTCAGGGGGATTAGCAATCAGCCCCAGCATTTT
TRBJ2-2	TRBV7-8	-	many	CASSLAQVNTGELFF	TGTGCCAGCAGCTTAGCACAGGTGAACACCGGGGAGCTGTTTTTT
TRBJ2-1	TRBV10-3	-	few	CAITKGIWGNEQFF	TGTGCCATCACGAAGGGAATTTGGGGGAATGAGCAGTTCTTC